This is a list of T cell receptor beta chains from one sample in a study of T cells expressing NK-cell markers. No DNA is given; TCRdb re-called the 5' RACE reads and lists each CDR3 protein once. This sample contains roughly 180,000 distinct CDR3 sequences. The source material was blood T cells: a sorted CD56 or NKG2C T cell subset, CD4+ or CD8+ T cells, or bulk PBMC T cells (not recorded which). The receptor source for this set is a woman between 18 and 69 years old in good health. Both conserved end residues are part of each CDR3. For some rows the clone size is stated as once, few or many, or as a class when expanded; others skip it.

J	V	length	size	CDR3
TRBJ2-7	TRBV7-2	17	.	CASSFLAPSLGSYEQYF
TRBJ2-5	TRBV27	13	.	CASRRWDEETQYF
TRBJ2-1	TRBV5-4	15	.	CASSLEVGAYNEQFF
TRBJ2-1	TRBV14	14	.	CASSQASGKSEQFF
TRBJ2-7	TRBV3-1	13	.	CASGWDRPTEQYF
TRBJ2-5	TRBV7-9	14	.	CASSLRTSGETQYF
TRBJ2-7	TRBV5-1	14	.	CASSLQGNSYEQYF
TRBJ2-7	TRBV6-2/TRBV6-3	15	.	CASSVLAGGPYEQYF
TRBJ1-5	TRBV28	15	.	CASSPRQGGDQPQHF
TRBJ1-6	TRBV2	15	.	CASNGGRTGSTPLHF
TRBJ2-5	TRBV5-4	15	.	CASSLTRQGGETQYF
TRBJ2-5	TRBV2	14	.	CASSGTIPVETQYF
TRBJ1-4	TRBV7-9	14	.	CASSSTGTDEKLFF
TRBJ1-2	TRBV20-1	16	.	CSARDVTGERGYGYTF
TRBJ1-1	TRBV29-1	14	.	CSVLRTRGFTEAFF
TRBJ2-5	TRBV2	13	.	CASSVDRKETQYF
TRBJ2-2	TRBV7-9	17	.	CASSPRAGGRSTGELFF
TRBJ2-7	TRBV6-1	14	.	CASRAGQRYYEQYF
TRBJ1-3	TRBV2	15	.	CASSPDRLSGNTIYF
TRBJ2-1	TRBV11-1	12	.	CASSPTDLEQFF
TRBJ2-1	TRBV27	12	.	CASSAPGLAGVF
TRBJ1-5	TRBV27	16	.	CASSSELTGGLQPQHF
TRBJ1-3	TRBV10-3	14	.	CAISGGNSGNTIYF
TRBJ2-5	TRBV5-1	16	.	CASSLGSQSSQETQYF
TRBJ2-1	TRBV20-1	16	.	CSARDLAGSSYNEQFF
TRBJ1-5	TRBV2	14	.	CASSEENSYQPQHF
TRBJ1-6	TRBV12-3/TRBV12-4	15	.	CASSLGASYNSPLHF
TRBJ2-1	TRBV18	17	.	CASSLAGVLAAYNEQFF
TRBJ2-7	TRBV20-1	15	.	CSARDPSGSRPEQYF
TRBJ1-1	TRBV3-1	14	.	CASSSGFFGTEAFF
TRBJ2-7	TRBV5-1	15	.	CASSPDPMGVYEQYF
TRBJ2-3	TRBV5-1	15	.	CASSVVGAQGDTQYF
TRBJ1-2	TRBV5-1	15	.	CASSLVTGSNYGYTF
TRBJ2-3	TRBV2	16	.	CATKGLAGESDDTQYF
TRBJ1-3	TRBV7-2	15	.	CASSDRRGSGNTIYF
TRBJ2-7	TRBV18	13	.	CASSPRQAYEQYF
TRBJ2-1	TRBV6-2/TRBV6-3	14	.	CASNQGGISYEQFF
TRBJ2-1	TRBV10-3	16	.	CAISESQSGSRNEQFF
TRBJ1-5	TRBV20-1	11	.	CSALEGVSQHF
TRBJ2-4	TRBV20-1	12	.	CSASGTANIQYF
TRBJ2-7	TRBV20-1	13	.	CSMTSGTIYEQYF
TRBJ2-2	TRBV3-1	15	medium-sized	CASSRTEWDTGELFF
TRBJ1-2	TRBV7-9	13	.	CASSSQEENGYTF
TRBJ2-7	TRBV13	14	.	CASSLAPTSYEQYF
TRBJ1-6	TRBV29-1	13	.	CSVEAGRGSPLHF
TRBJ2-1	TRBV15	13	.	CATRHGTLDEQFF
TRBJ1-1	TRBV5-1	15	.	CASSLEGTTGTEAFF
TRBJ2-2	TRBV12-3/TRBV12-4	19	.	CASRPTPGLAGGPTGELFF
TRBJ1-1	TRBV5-1	12	.	CASSWGDTEAFF
TRBJ1-6	TRBV5-1	14	.	CASSLAFLGSPLHF
TRBJ1-5	TRBV9	14	.	CASSVGPKGQPQHF
TRBJ2-7	TRBV10-3	15	.	CAISDLTSSSYEQYF
TRBJ1-2	TRBV9	14	.	CASSVTTGVGGYTF
TRBJ2-5	TRBV5-4	13	.	CASRKNSQETQYF
TRBJ2-6	TRBV6-5	19	.	CASSYALAGGRSGANVLTF
TRBJ1-6	TRBV5-1	15	.	CASSLGPQGPSPLHF
TRBJ2-7	TRBV6-5	19	.	CASSYSKGLAGHSPTGQYF